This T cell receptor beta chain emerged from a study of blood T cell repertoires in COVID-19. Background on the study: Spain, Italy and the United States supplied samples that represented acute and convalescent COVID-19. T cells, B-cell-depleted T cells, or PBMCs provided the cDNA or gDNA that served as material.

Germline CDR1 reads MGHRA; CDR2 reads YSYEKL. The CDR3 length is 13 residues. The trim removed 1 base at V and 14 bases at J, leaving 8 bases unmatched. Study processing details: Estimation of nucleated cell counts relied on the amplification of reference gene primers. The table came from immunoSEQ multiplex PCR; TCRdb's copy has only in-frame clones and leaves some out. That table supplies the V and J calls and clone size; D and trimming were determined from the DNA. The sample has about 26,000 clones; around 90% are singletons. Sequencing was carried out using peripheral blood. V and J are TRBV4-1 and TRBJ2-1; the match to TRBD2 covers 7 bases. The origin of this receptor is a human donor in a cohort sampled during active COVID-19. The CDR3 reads CASSQGLAWVKFF. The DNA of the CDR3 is TGCGCCAGCAGCCAAGGACTAGCTTGGGTTAAGTTCTTC.